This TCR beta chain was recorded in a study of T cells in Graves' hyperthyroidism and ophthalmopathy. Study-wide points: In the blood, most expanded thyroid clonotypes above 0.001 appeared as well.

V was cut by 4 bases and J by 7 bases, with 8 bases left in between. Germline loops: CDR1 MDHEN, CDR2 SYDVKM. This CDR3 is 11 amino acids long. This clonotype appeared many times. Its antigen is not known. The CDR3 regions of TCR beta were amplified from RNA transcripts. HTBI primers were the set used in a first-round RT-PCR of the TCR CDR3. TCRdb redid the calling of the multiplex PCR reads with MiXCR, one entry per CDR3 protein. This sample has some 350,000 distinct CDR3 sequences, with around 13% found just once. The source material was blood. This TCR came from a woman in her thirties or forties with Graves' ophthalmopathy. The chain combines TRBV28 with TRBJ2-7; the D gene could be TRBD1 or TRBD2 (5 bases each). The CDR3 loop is CASSWGNEQYF. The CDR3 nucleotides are TGTGCCAGCAGTTGGGGGAATGAGCAGTACTTC.